Here is one T cell receptor (beta chain) with its context. The data were taken from a study of identical twins. MiXCR, run by TCRdb on the 5' RACE reads, gives a single entry per CDR3 protein. The table lists roughly 190,000 distinct CDR3 sequences, approximately 15% of them singletons. The same data also went into a second study, on T cells expressing NK-cell markers. This second report adds: Several of the experiments relied on an anti-gamma-delta TCR antibody so that only alpha-beta TCR T cells were sorted.

The sequence was collected from a woman aged 18-35 years in good health. Sequencing was performed on CD8+ T cells sorted from blood.

CDR3 sequence (DNA): TGTGCCAGTAGTATGACAGGGAGCTCCTACGAGCAGTACTTC. This translates into CASSMTGSSYEQYF. V gene TRBV19 combines with J gene TRBJ2-7; TRBD1 aligns across 7 bases. Germline CDR1 and CDR2: LNHDA and SQIVND (reference sequence). The CDR3 is 14 residues long. Trimming removed 3 bases from V and 0 bases from J; junction bases left unmatched: 2.